This T cell receptor beta chain appears in the sequencing data of a study of a mutant IDH1 vaccine in newly diagnosed glioma. Time point of the sample: week 47, end of study. In the vaccine, a single dose held 300 ug of the mutant IDH1 20-mer peptide, along with topical imiquimod. This CDR3 has 14 residues. V shed 7 bases and J shed 1 base, with 13 bases lying between them. Germline V gene sequence: CDR1 LNHDA, CDR2 SQIVND (reference sequence). As to this clone: What it binds is unknown.

TCRdb's copy holds only in-frame clones and misses some; the assay was immunoSEQ multiplex PCR. The table lists tens of thousands of clones, 65% to 90% of them singletons. This rearrangement joins TRBV19 to TRBJ1-1, with a weak D call TRBD1 (6 bases). The clonotype was recovered from a man aged 18-30 years with glioma. Some clones in this sample may be carry-over from other donors' samples. This specimen was PBMCs, taken from a glioma patient whose treatment included an IDH1 peptide vaccine. The CDR3 protein is CASTQGHPNTEAFF. DNA of the CDR3: TGTGCCAGTACCCAGGGACACCCGAACACTGAAGCTTTCTTT.